These T cell receptor beta chains were read from a single sample in a study of CD8+ T cells in alopecia areata. The repertoire was sequenced with immunoSEQ multiplex PCR; TCRdb's copy has only in-frame clones and lacks some. The data contain 100,000 or so clones, 55% to 75% of them singletons. The sample in question was CD8+ T cells sorted from blood, obtained between weeks 55 and 65, from a patient treated with tofacitinib. The receptors derive from a human donor with alopecia areata. Both conserved end residues are part of each CDR3. Fields, in order: V gene, J gene, clone size, D gene, CDR3 DNA, CDR3 protein. A D gene is named only where the DNA matches it firmly. Size is omitted from some rows. Given values are once, few, many or a class for expanded clones.

TRBV6-5	TRBJ1-2	.	.	TGTGCCAGCAGTTACTCCCGGACAGTTTTGTATGGCTACACCTTC	CASSYSRTVLYGYTF
TRBV6-1	TRBJ2-4	.	.	TGTGCCAGCGAAATGAACAGGGCGCGGGACATTCAGTACTTC	CASEMNRARDIQYF
TRBV18	TRBJ2-1	.	TRBD1	TGTGCCAGCTCACCGGGACAGGGGGGTTCCTACAATGAGCAGTTCTTC	CASSPGQGGSYNEQFF
TRBV15	TRBJ2-4	few	.	TGTGCCACCAGCAGAGAGTACCTCCGGGGCAGGTCGGGGGCCAAAAACATTCAGTACTTC	CATSREYLRGRSGAKNIQYF
TRBV9	TRBJ2-1	few	.	TGTGCCAGCAGCCCCCGGGGCAGGAACTATGAGCAGTTCTTC	CASSPRGRNYEQFF
TRBV18	TRBJ1-5	.	TRBD1	TGTGCCAGCTCACTCTACGACAGGGGCGGGCAGCCCCAGCATTTT	CASSLYDRGGQPQHF
TRBV28	TRBJ2-3	.	.	TGTGCCAGCAGCCGCCGGTCGGATACGCAGTATTTT	CASSRRSDTQYF
TRBV29-1	TRBJ2-7	.	TRBD1	TGCAGCGGGACAGGGGACAACTCCTACGAGCAGTACTTC	CSGTGDNSYEQYF
TRBV6-5	TRBJ1-4	many	.	TGTGCCAGCAGTTGGACTATCAGCGGTAATGAAAAACTGTTTTTT	CASSWTISGNEKLFF
TRBV30	TRBJ1-2	.	.	TGTGCCTGGAGTCCAGATCCTACCTCTAACTATGGCTACACCTTC	CAWSPDPTSNYGYTF
TRBV6-1	TRBJ2-7	.	TRBD1	TGTGCCAGCAGTGAAGGGGGCTACGGGACAGCTGCCTACGAGCAGTACTTC	CASSEGGYGTAAYEQYF
TRBV2	TRBJ2-2	.	.	TGTGCCAGCAGTGAGGTGGACACCGGGGAGCTGTTTTTT	CASSEVDTGELFF
TRBV29-1	TRBJ1-2	.	.	TGCAGCGTTGTAGCGGGGCAAAAGGGCTACACCTTC	CSVVAGQKGYTF
TRBV6-5	TRBJ2-1	once	.	TGTGCCAGCAGAGAGCCTCAGCCCCACAATGAGCAGTTCTTC	CASREPQPHNEQFF
TRBV4-2	TRBJ2-7	.	.	TGTGCCAGCGGAGATGGGTACGAGCAGTACTTC	CASGDGYEQYF
TRBV18	TRBJ1-1	.	TRBD1	TGTGCCAGCTCACCGGGTGGCGAGGGGGCCCTTTTTGAAGCTTTCTTT	CASSPGGEGALFEAFF
TRBV30	TRBJ2-3	few	.	TGTGCCTGGGACAAGAAAGCCGCTATTACAGATACGCAGTATTTT	CAWDKKAAITDTQYF
TRBV6-6	TRBJ1-1	few	.	TGTGCCAGCACCGTAGGGGGGACTGAAGCTTTCTTT	CASTVGGTEAFF
TRBV27	TRBJ1-6	.	TRBD1	TGTGCCAGCAGGGGGACAGGGGGCGGTAATTCACCCCTCCACTTT	CASRGTGGGNSPLHF
TRBV9	TRBJ2-3	.	TRBD2	TGTGCCAGCAGCCCTCGGGGACTAGCGGGGCGCACAGATACGCAGTATTTT	CASSPRGLAGRTDTQYF
TRBV6-5	TRBJ2-6	.	.	TGTGCCAGCAGTTACTGGGGGGCCGGGGCCAACGTCCTGACTTTC	CASSYWGAGANVLTF
TRBV10-3	TRBJ1-1	.	.	TGTGCCATCAGGAGGGGTTCTTGGGACACTGAAGCTTTCTTT	CAIRRGSWDTEAFF
TRBV6-4	TRBJ2-2	.	TRBD1	TGTGCCTCCATGGCAGGGGGCGGGAACACCGGGGAGCTGTTTTTT	CASMAGGGNTGELFF
TRBV7-2	TRBJ2-1	.	TRBD1	TGTGCCAGCAGCTTAGGACAGGGGTTCTTGGATGAGCAGTTCTTC	CASSLGQGFLDEQFF
TRBV6-5	TRBJ1-4	.	.	TGTGCCAGCAGTCAAGGGGAAGCTAATGAAAAACTGTTTTTT	CASSQGEANEKLFF
TRBV13	TRBJ2-3	few	TRBD2	TGTGCCAGCAGTTATTCGAGCGGGGGGGCAGATACGCAGTATTTT	CASSYSSGGADTQYF
TRBV15	TRBJ1-6	once	.	TGTGCCACCGCGGGGGTGGGGGATTCACCCCTCCACTTT	CATAGVGDSPLHF
TRBV6-6	TRBJ1-1	.	.	TGTGCCAGCAGTTACTGGTCTAACACTGAAGCTTTCTTT	CASSYWSNTEAFF
TRBV18	TRBJ2-5	.	.	TGTGCCAGCTCACCAGACCCGGGTGGGGCGAGAGAGACCCAGTACTTC	CASSPDPGGARETQYF
TRBV2	TRBJ1-2	.	.	TGTGCCAGCACCGGCACCCGCTATGGCTACACCTTC	CASTGTRYGYTF
TRBV27	TRBJ2-2	.	TRBD2	TGTGCCAGCAGTTCCGGACTAGGTAACACCGGGGAGCTGTTTTTT	CASSSGLGNTGELFF
TRBV2	TRBJ2-5	.	.	TGTGCCAGCAGTGCCCCCCGAGGGGGGGGCGGGGAGACCCAGTACTTC	CASSAPRGGGGETQYF
TRBV27	TRBJ1-2	.	TRBD1	TGTGCCAGCAGTTTAACCGGGACAGGGCTTCAGGGCTACACCTTC	CASSLTGTGLQGYTF
TRBV7-9	TRBJ1-2	.	.	TGTGCCAGCAGCTCCAACGGCGACATTACGAACTATGGCTACACCTTC	CASSSNGDITNYGYTF
TRBV11-3	TRBJ2-3	once	.	TGTGCCAGCAGGATGGGGGGCACGGCAGATACGCAGTATTTT	CASRMGGTADTQYF
TRBV5-1	TRBJ2-5	few	.	TGCGCCAGCAGACCAGGGGCGGAGGAGACCCAGTACTTC	CASRPGAEETQYF
TRBV30	TRBJ1-2	.	TRBD1	TGTGCCTCACCGAAAGGACAGGGGTTTGGTGGCTACACCTTC	CASPKGQGFGGYTF
TRBV20-1	TRBJ2-1	.	.	TGCAGTGCGGTTCTCTTCAATGAGCAGTTCTTC	CSAVLFNEQFF
TRBV7-9	TRBJ2-2	.	TRBD1	TGTGCCAGCAGCGGCTGGACAGGGGGCAACACCGGGGAGCTGTTTTTT	CASSGWTGGNTGELFF
TRBV6-5	TRBJ2-7	.	.	TGTGCCAGCAGCACCGGCTCCGGCGGGGCCTACGAGCAGTACTTC	CASSTGSGGAYEQYF
TRBV5-6	TRBJ2-2	.	.	TGTGCCAGCAGCCTATCATGGGGGTACACCGGGGAGCTGTTTTTT	CASSLSWGYTGELFF
TRBV11-2	TRBJ2-1	.	TRBD2	TGTGCCAGCAGCAGCGGGGGGGTGGCCTACAATGAGCAGTTCTTC	CASSSGGVAYNEQFF
TRBV30	TRBJ2-7	.	.	TGTGCCTGGAGTACGGTCTACGAGCAGTACTTC	CAWSTVYEQYF
TRBV7-2	TRBJ2-3	.	TRBD2	TGTGCCAGCAGCTTGGACCATATACTAGCGGGGGGGCAGTGGACGCAGTATTTT	CASSLDHILAGGQWTQYF
TRBV30	TRBJ2-2	.	.	TGTGCCTGGAGCAAGGGGTGGGACACCGGGGAGCTGTTTTTT	CAWSKGWDTGELFF
TRBV29-1	TRBJ1-1	few	.	TGCAGCGTTGAGGGGGCGCCGGACACTGAAGCTTTCTTT	CSVEGAPDTEAFF
TRBV6-5	TRBJ1-2	.	.	TGTGCCAGCAGCAGTCGGGAAGCTAACTATGGCTACACCTTC	CASSSREANYGYTF
TRBV4-2	TRBJ2-3	few	TRBD2	TGTGCCAGCAGCCAAGAATCTAGCGGGGGTACAGATACGCAGTATTTT	CASSQESSGGTDTQYF
TRBV2	TRBJ2-3	.	.	TGTGCCAGCAGTGGGATGCCCAGCACAGATACGCAGTATTTT	CASSGMPSTDTQYF
TRBV9	TRBJ2-5	once	.	TGTGCCAGCAGCTCCCGTGATATAGAGACCCAGTACTTC	CASSSRDIETQYF
TRBV5-6	TRBJ2-2	once	.	TGTGCCAGCAGCTCTAACACCGGGGAGCTGTTTTTT	CASSSNTGELFF
TRBV7-9	TRBJ2-7	.	.	TGTGCCAGCAGCTTATTAGGTAGGGAGCAGTACTTC	CASSLLGREQYF